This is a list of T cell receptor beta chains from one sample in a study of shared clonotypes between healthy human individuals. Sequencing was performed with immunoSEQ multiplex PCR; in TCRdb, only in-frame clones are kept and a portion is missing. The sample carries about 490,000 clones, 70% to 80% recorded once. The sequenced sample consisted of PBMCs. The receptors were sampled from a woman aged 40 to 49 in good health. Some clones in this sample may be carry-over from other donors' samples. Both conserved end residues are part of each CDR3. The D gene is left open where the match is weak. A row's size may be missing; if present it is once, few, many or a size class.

TGTGCCAGCCGACGTCCGGCCTCCGGGGGGGAGCAGTACTTC,CASRRPASGGEQYF,TRBJ2-7,TRBV27,TRBD2,14,NA
TGTGCCAGCAGCTCTAGCAGGGGGGGTGACAATGAGCAGTTCTTC,CASSSSRGGDNEQFF,TRBJ2-1,TRBV5-4,NA,15,NA
TGTGCCAGCAGCACGCCGGGACAGGCCTATGGCTACACCTTC,CASSTPGQAYGYTF,TRBJ1-2,TRBV5-4,TRBD1,14,NA
TGCGCCAGCAGCTTGGAAGGCTCTTCCTACAATGAGCAGTTCTTC,CASSLEGSSYNEQFF,TRBJ2-1,TRBV5-1,NA,15,NA
TGTGCCAGCAGGGATACTGGGAATTATGGCTACACCTTC,CASRDTGNYGYTF,TRBJ1-2,TRBV28,NA,13,NA
TGCGCCAGCAAGCCCCGAGACAGGGTCGAGCAGTACTTC,CASKPRDRVEQYF,TRBJ2-7,TRBV5-1,TRBD1,13,NA
TGTGCCAGCAGCCAAGATGGGACTAGCGGGGAGCTGTTTTTT,CASSQDGTSGELFF,TRBJ2-2,TRBV14,TRBD2,14,NA
TGTGCCAGCAGGCGGGCGAGTGAGGCAGAGACCCAGTACTTC,CASRRASEAETQYF,TRBJ2-5,TRBV28,NA,14,NA
TGTGCCAGCAGCTCGGACTCGGGACTAGCGGGAGTTCAGAACAATGAGCAGTTCTTC,CASSSDSGLAGVQNNEQFF,TRBJ2-1,TRBV7-6,TRBD2,19,NA
TGTGCCAGCAGCTTACTAGGTGTGTTGGAGACCCAGTACTTC,CASSLLGVLETQYF,TRBJ2-5,TRBV7-9,NA,14,NA
TGTGCCAGCAGTTCTCTCTCAGATACGCAGTATTTT,CASSSLSDTQYF,TRBJ2-3,TRBV7-9,NA,12,NA
TGCGCCAGCAGCTCCCAGGTCGCTGAAGAGACCCAGTACTTC,CASSSQVAEETQYF,TRBJ2-5,TRBV5-1,NA,14,NA
TGTGCTAGTGGTTTCATCGGTGGCGATGAGCAGTTCTTC,CASGFIGGDEQFF,TRBJ2-1,TRBV12-5,NA,13,NA
TGTGCCAGCAGCTTAGGGTTATTGGGGACTGAAGCTTTCTTT,CASSLGLLGTEAFF,TRBJ1-1,TRBV7-2,NA,14,NA
TGTGCCTGCACTAGCGGGATAAACACCGGGGAGCTGTTTTTT,CACTSGINTGELFF,TRBJ2-2,TRBV30,TRBD2,14,NA
TGTGCCAGCAGACCAGGAGGAACCTACGAGCAGTACTTC,CASRPGGTYEQYF,TRBJ2-7,TRBV6-6,NA,13,NA
TGTGCCAGCAGCTTAGGGGCCACAGGGCCCAATGAGCAGTTCTTC,CASSLGATGPNEQFF,TRBJ2-1,TRBV11-2,NA,15,once
TGTGCCAGCAGAGGGGCCCTAGATAAGTACTTC,CASRGALDKYF,TRBJ2-5,TRBV11-2,NA,11,NA